One TCR beta chain is described in this entry. This sample is drawn from a study of ipilimumab plus nivolumab after autologous stem cell transplantation. The table came from immunoSEQ multiplex PCR; TCRdb's copy has only in-frame clones and leaves some out. Of approximately 15,000 clones detected, around 74% appear once; the ten largest clones hold about 10%. The CDR3 loop spans 16 amino acids. CDR1 is MDHEN, CDR2 SYDVKM, per germline. The ends were cut back, 5 bases at V and 2 bases at J, with 18 bases in the middle. Patients received nivolumab 3 mg/kg at weeks 1, 4, 7, 10, then fortnightly to week 26.

The sequence was collected from a male donor with primary mediastinal lymphoma. The V call is TRBV28, the J call TRBJ1-2; no definite D call. Sequences were derived from PBMCs, sampled in a trial of ipilimumab plus nivolumab as post-transplant consolidation. The CDR3 region has the DNA TGTGCCAGCAGTCGAATAAGACTGGCAAGGAACTATGGCTACACCTTC. Its protein is CASSRIRLARNYGYTF.